This T cell receptor (beta chain) was sequenced for a study of T cell responses to AZD1222 COVID-19 vaccine. About this clone: Antigen: not known.

Trimming removed 0 bases at V and 1 base at J, with 7 bases between. The CDR3 totals 14 residues. Germline lookup yields CDR1 MNHNY and CDR2 SVGAGI (reference sequence). Using immunoSEQ multiplex PCR, the repertoire was profiled, and TCRdb retains in-frame clones only, with some absent. The repertoire holds tens of thousands of clones, with around 90% as singletons. Study outcomes and limitations: Receipt of two AZD1222 doses was followed by a rise in Spike-specific TCR breadth and depth. Clonal diversity may have been underestimated in mostly white British donors.

This sequence joins TRBV6-6 and TRBJ2-7, with D perhaps assigned TRBD1 or TRBD2 (6 bases each). The sequencing here drew on peripheral blood, taken on day 0 of AZD1222 vaccination. This clonotype was sampled from an adult in good health. CDR3 sequence reads: CASSYSGGSYEQYF. DNA for the CDR3: TGTGCCAGCAGTTACTCAGGGGGGTCCTACGAGCAGTACTTC.